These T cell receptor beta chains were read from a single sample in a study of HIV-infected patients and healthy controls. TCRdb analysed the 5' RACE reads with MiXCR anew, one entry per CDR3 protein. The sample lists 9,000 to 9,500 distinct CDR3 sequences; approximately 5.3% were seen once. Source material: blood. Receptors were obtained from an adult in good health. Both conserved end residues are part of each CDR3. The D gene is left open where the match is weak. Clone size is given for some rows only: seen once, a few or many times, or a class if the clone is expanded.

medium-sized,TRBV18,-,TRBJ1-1,TGTGCCAGCTCACCACGCCAGGTGGGGGGGAGCACTGAAGCTTTCTTT,CASSPRQVGGSTEAFF
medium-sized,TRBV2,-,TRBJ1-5,TGTGCCAGCACGGGACCGAATAGCAATCAGCCCCAGCATTTT,CASTGPNSNQPQHF
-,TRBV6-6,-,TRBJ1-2,TGTGCCAGCAGTTACGGGGGGCGAGGCTATGGCTACACCTTC,CASSYGGRGYGYTF
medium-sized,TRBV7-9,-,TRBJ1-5,TGTGCCAGCAGCTTTTCACGGGAAAATCAGCCCCAGCATTTT,CASSFSRENQPQHF
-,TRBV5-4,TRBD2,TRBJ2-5,TGTGCCAGCAGCTCCCGGACTAGCGGGGGTCAGACCCAGTACTTC,CASSSRTSGGQTQYF
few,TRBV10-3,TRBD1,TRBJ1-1,TGTGCCATCAGTCAGGACAGGGGTATCACTGAAGCTTTCTTT,CAISQDRGITEAFF
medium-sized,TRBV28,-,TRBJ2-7,TGTGCCAGCAGTTTATATAACGAGCAGTACTTC,CASSLYNEQYF
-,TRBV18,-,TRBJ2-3,TGTGCCAGCTCACCACCGAACACAGATACGCAGTATTTT,CASSPPNTDTQYF
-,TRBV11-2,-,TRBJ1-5,TGTGCCAGCAGCCCTCAGGGTATCAATCAGCCCCAGCATTTT,CASSPQGINQPQHF
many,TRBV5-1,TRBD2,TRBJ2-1,TGCGCCAGCAGCTTGGGCAACTCCGTCGGGAGGGCCACCTACAATGAGCAGTTCTTC,CASSLGNSVGRATYNEQFF
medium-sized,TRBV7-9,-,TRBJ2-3,TGTGCCAGCAGCTTCCGAGGGTTCACAGATACGCAGTATTTT,CASSFRGFTDTQYF
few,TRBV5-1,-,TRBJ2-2,TGCGCCAGCAGCTTGGAGGCTTTTGGGGAGCTGTTTTTT,CASSLEAFGELFF
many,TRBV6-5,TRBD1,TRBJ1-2,TGTGCCAGCAGTTACTCGCGGACAGGGGGCAACTATGGCTACACCTTC,CASSYSRTGGNYGYTF
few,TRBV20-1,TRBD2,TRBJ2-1,TGCAGTGCTAGAAGGGACTATACTAACAATGAGCAGTTCTTC,CSARRDYTNNEQFF
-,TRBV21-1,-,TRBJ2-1,TGTGCCAGCAGCAAATTTCCAGGGGTCCCCAATGCCCATGAGCAGTTCTTC,CASSKFPGVPNAHEQFF
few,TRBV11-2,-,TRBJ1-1,TGTGCCAGCAGCTCGCAGTCAAACACTGAAGCTTTCTTT,CASSSQSNTEAFF
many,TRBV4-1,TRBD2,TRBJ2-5,TGCGCCAGCAGCCAAGGCCTGCAAGCGGGAGGGTTTATGGAGACCCAGTACTTC,CASSQGLQAGGFMETQYF
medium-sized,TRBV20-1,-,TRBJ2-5,TGCAGTGCTAGACGGACTACCCAAGAGACCCAGTACTTC,CSARRTTQETQYF
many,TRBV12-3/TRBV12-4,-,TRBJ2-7,TGTGCCAGCAGTCCGACTAGTACTTCCTACGAGCAGTACTTC,CASSPTSTSYEQYF
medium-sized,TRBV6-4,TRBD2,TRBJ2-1,TGTGCCAGCAGTGCCGGGACTAGCGGGGATGAGCAGTTCTTC,CASSAGTSGDEQFF
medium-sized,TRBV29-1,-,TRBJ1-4,TGCAGCGTTGTCAGGGGTGCAACTAATGAAAAACTGTTTTTT,CSVVRGATNEKLFF
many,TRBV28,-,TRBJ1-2,TGTGCCAGCAGTCCCCCCAGGGTCGGCTACACCTTC,CASSPPRVGYTF
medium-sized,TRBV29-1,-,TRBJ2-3,TGCAGCGTTGAAGCTCCTCAGTCCAGGGGCAGCACAGATACGCAGTATTTT,CSVEAPQSRGSTDTQYF
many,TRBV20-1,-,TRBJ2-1,TGCAGTGCTAGAGACCTAACTCCCGTGCGAGGCAGGCTAGCCGGGGTGGACAATGAGCAGTTCTTC,CSARDLTPVRGRLAGVDNEQFF
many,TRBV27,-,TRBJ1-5,TGTGCCAGCAGTTTATCGTCGGGTATTAAGCCCCAGCATTTT,CASSLSSGIKPQHF
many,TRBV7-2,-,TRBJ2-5,TGTGCCAGCCGGTCCAAGAGCGGGCGGCGGCTAGAGACCCAGTACTTC,CASRSKSGRRLETQYF
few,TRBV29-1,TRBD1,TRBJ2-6,TGCAGCGTGGCGGGACAGGGTGGCTCTGGGGCCAACGTCCTGACTTTC,CSVAGQGGSGANVLTF
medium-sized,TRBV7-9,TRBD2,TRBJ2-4,TGTGCCAGCAGCTTACGACTTGGGGGGGTGGACATTCAGTACTTC,CASSLRLGGVDIQYF